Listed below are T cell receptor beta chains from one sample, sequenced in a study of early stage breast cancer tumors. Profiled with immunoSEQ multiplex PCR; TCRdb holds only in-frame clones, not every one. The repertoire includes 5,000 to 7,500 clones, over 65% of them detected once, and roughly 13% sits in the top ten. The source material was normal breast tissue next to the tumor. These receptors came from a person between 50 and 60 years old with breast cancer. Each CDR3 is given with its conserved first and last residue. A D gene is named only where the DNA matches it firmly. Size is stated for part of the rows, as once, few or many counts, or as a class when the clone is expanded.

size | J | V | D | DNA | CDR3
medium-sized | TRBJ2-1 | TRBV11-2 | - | TGTGCCAGCAGCTTAGATAGAGGGCCCTACAATGAGCAGTTCTTC | CASSLDRGPYNEQFF
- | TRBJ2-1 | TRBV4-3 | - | TGCGCCAGCAGCCCGTCCGGACGGGCTAACAATGAGCAGTTCTTC | CASSPSGRANNEQFF
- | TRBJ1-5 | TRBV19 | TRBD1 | TGTGCCAGCGTTAGGGACAGGTTCGGGAATCAGCCCCAGCATTTT | CASVRDRFGNQPQHF
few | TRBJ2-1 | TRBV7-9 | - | TGTGCCAGCAGCCCTAATAGGGGACTCGTAAGCTCCTACAATGAGCAGTTCTTC | CASSPNRGLVSSYNEQFF
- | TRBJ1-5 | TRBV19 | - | TGTGCCAGTAGTATTGAGGGGAATCAGCCCCAGCATTTT | CASSIEGNQPQHF
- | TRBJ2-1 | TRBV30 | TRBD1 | TGTGCCTGGAGACAGGGGGCTTATGAGCAGTTCTTC | CAWRQGAYEQFF
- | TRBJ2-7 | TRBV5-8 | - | TGTGCCAGCAGCCAATCGAGGGACACCGTAAGTCGGTACTTC | CASSQSRDTVSRYF
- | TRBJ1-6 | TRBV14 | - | TGTGCCAGCAGCCTCGGTCATGTGGGGAATTCACCCCTCCACTTT | CASSLGHVGNSPLHF
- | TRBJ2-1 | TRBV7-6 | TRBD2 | TGTGCCAGCAGCCTACTGGGACTAGCGGGAGGGGATGAGCAGTTCTTC | CASSLLGLAGGDEQFF
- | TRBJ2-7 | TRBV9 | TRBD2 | TGTGCCAGCAGCGAAAAAGGACTAGGGGACGAGCAGTACTTC | CASSEKGLGDEQYF
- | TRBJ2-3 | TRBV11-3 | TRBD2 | TGTGCCAGCAGCCTTCGACTAGCGGGAAGTGGTGATACGCAGTATTTT | CASSLRLAGSGDTQYF
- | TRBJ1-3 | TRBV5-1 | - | TGCGCCAGCAGCAGGACAACCGACTCTGGAAACACCATATATTTT | CASSRTTDSGNTIYF
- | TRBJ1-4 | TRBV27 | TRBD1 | TGTGCCAGCAGTCCTAGGGACAGGGGAGTTGAAAAACTGTTTTTT | CASSPRDRGVEKLFF
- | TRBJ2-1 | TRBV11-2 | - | TGTGCCAGCAGCCCAGAATCGGAGCAGTTCTTC | CASSPESEQFF
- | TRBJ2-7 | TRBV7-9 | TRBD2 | TGTGCCAGCAGCTTAGCGCGGGCGGGAGCCTACGAGCAGTACTTC | CASSLARAGAYEQYF
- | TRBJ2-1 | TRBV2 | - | TGTGCCAGCACCGGGGGTGAAAGGACAGGAGAGCAGTTCTTC | CASTGGERTGEQFF
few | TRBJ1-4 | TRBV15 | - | TGTGCCACCAGTATAAATAGGAATGAAAAACTGTTTTTT | CATSINRNEKLFF
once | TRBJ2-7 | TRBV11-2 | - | TGTGCCAGCAGCCAAGATGACGGGGGCGGGGACGAGCAGTACTTC | CASSQDDGGGDEQYF
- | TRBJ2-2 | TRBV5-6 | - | TGTGCCAGCAGCTTGGTGGGGGCCGGGAACACCGGGGAGCTGTTTTTT | CASSLVGAGNTGELFF
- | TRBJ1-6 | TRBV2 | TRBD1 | TGTGCCAGCAGTGCCACCTGGGACAGGGTGAAGAATTCACCCCTCCACTTT | CASSATWDRVKNSPLHF
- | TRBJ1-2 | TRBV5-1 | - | TGCGCCAGCAGCTCAACCCAGGGTGACTATGGCTACACCTTC | CASSSTQGDYGYTF
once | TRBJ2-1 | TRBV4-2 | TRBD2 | TGTGCCAGCAGCCAAGGCGGGGGGCCCGTTTCCCGCCACAATGAGCAGTTCTTC | CASSQGGGPVSRHNEQFF
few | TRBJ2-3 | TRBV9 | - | TGTGCCAGCAGCGTAGCTGGGGGTGCCGATACGCAGTATTTT | CASSVAGGADTQYF
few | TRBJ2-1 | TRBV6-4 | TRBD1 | TGTGCCAGCAGTGATCTCGGGACAGTAAGTCAGGGTGAGCAGTTCTTC | CASSDLGTVSQGEQFF
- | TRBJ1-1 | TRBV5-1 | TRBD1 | TGCGCCACCACGGTCCGGACAGGATCGAACACTGAAGCTTTCTTT | CATTVRTGSNTEAFF
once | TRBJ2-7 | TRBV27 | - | TGTGCCAGCAGTTTCCAAAGCCCGACCCGCGGCGAGCAGTACTTC | CASSFQSPTRGEQYF
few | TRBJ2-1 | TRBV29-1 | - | TGCAGCGTTGTATCTAATGAGCAGTTCTTC | CSVVSNEQFF
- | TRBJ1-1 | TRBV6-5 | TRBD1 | TGTGCCAGCAGTTTGGGACAGGGATTTAGGACTGAAGCTTTCTTT | CASSLGQGFRTEAFF
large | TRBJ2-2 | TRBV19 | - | TGTGCCAGTAGTATGGGTGGGGGGCCCGTCACCGGGGAGCTGTTTTTT | CASSMGGGPVTGELFF
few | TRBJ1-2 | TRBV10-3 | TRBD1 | TGTGCCATCAGTGAGCCGGACAGGGATGGCTATGGCTACACCTTC | CAISEPDRDGYGYTF
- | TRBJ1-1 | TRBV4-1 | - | TGCGCCAGCAGCCAATACAGGGTAGGCACTGAAGCTTTCTTT | CASSQYRVGTEAFF
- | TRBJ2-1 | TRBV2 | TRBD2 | TGTGCCAGCAGTGAACTGCTAGCGGGAGGGTACAATGAGCAGTTCTTC | CASSELLAGGYNEQFF